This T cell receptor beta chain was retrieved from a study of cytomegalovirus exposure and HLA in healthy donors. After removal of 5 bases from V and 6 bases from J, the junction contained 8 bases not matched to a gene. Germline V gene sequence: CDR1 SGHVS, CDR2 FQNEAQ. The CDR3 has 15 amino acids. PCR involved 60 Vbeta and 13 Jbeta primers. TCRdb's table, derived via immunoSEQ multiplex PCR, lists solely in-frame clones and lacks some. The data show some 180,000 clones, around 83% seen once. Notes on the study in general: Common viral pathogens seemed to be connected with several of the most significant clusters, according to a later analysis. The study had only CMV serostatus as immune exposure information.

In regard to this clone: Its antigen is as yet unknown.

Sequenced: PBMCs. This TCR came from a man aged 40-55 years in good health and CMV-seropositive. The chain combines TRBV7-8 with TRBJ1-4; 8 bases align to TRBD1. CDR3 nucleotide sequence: TGTGCCAGCAGCACAACAGGGGGTAAAGATGAAAAACTGTTTTTT. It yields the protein CASSTTGGKDEKLFF.